This T cell receptor beta chain was sequenced during a study of response to subunit inactivated influenza vaccine. Study conclusions and caveats: Authors proposed each seasonal influenza vaccination draws in few new T cells.

This clonotype has at least ten counts. Its target is unknown. MiXCR, applied by TCRdb to the RT-PCR reads, yields one record per CDR3 protein. The data show hundreds of thousands of distinct CDR3 sequences, with around 13% seen just once and roughly 7.6% held by the top ten. The CDR3 consists of 11 residues. Looked up from germline, CDR1 is MDHEN and CDR2 is SYDVKM. V lost 6 bases to trimming and J lost 5 bases, with 5 bases between them. The V gene is TRBV28, the J gene TRBJ2-1; D remains ambiguous. The specimen was PBMCs from blood, collected about 14 days before vaccination. This clonotype was obtained from a middle-aged man who received an inactivated influenza vaccine. In DNA form, the CDR3 reads TGTGCCAGCAGCGTGGACAATGAGCAGTTCTTC. It yields the protein CASSVDNEQFF.